The next 5 T cell receptor beta chains were all read from a single sample in a study of molecular identifiers for immune sequencing clone quantification (dated by TCRdb to the late 2010s). The library was generated by PCR. Sequencing was carried out with an Illumina HiSeq 4000. In-frame beta chains were kept once TCRdb had trimmed the public reads at Q25 with fastp and called clones with MiXCR. Merged by CDR3 protein, the rows form single entries marked with the most common genes and DNA. Across this sample there are approximately 550,000 distinct CDR3 sequences, with about 20% seen only once. The biggest ten clones account for about 0.8% of the sample. The sample comprised naive CD8+ T cells from blood, with Jurkat cell RNA spiked in. In the paper's terms, the cell subset or site label means: FACS-sorted CD8+CD4-CCR7+CD45RA+ naive T cells. The receptors stem from a human donor in good health. Some libraries in this study had Jurkat cell RNA spiked in.

This clonotype has only a few counts. This rearrangement joins TRBV11-2 to TRBJ2-7, with D maybe TRBD2 (7 bases). The CDR3 is 15 residues long. V lost 1 base and J 4 bases, leaving 14 bases between the germline ends. Germline CDR1 and CDR2: SGHAT and FQNNGV. In DNA form, the CDR3 reads TGTGCCAGCAGCTTAGTGACGGGGGGCCTTTACGAGCAGTACTTC. This sequence encodes CASSLVTGGLYEQYF.

The chain joins TRBV5-6 to TRBJ1-6; TRBD1 agrees at 9 bases. The CDR3 runs 17 residues. V dropped 4 bases and J dropped 6; count of bases not matched to a gene: 11. Germline values: CDR1 SGHDT, CDR2 YYEEEE. CDR3 protein: CASSGLTGTGFNSPLHF. The CDR3 DNA is TGTGCCAGCAGCGGATTAACCGGGACAGGGTTTAATTCACCCCTCCACTTT.

This clonotype was recorded a few times. This chain uses TRBV27 with TRBJ2-5; 9 bases line up with TRBD2. Trimming took 5 bases from V and 5 from J; bases not matched to a gene: 15. The length of the CDR3 is 17 residues. Germline V gene lookup returns CDR1 MNHEY and CDR2 SMNVEV (reference sequence). CDR3 coding DNA: TGTGCCAGCAGTCTCGCTACTAGCGGGCTGAGCGGGGAGACCCAGTACTTC. It is translated as CASSLATSGLSGETQYF.

This clonotype appeared a few times. The junction and the germline gene differ at one end; a read error may be behind it. The rearrangement links TRBV11-3 to TRBJ2-7, with 7 bases that match TRBD1. The germline V gene has CDR1 SGHNT and CDR2 YENEEA. The CDR3 is 13 residues long. CDR3 sequence reads: CASSGTASHEQYF. In DNA, the CDR3 is TGTGCCAGCAGCGGGACAGCCTCCCACGAGCAGTACTTC.

This clonotype was recorded a few times. V gene TRBV20-1 combines with J gene TRBJ2-7; D might be TRBD2 (6 bases). CDR1 is DFQATT, CDR2 SNEGSKA, per germline (reference sequence). The CDR3 length is 13 residues. V dropped 6 bases and J dropped 7 bases, with 19 bases sitting between them. CDR3 DNA: TGCAGTGCCAGGGACGGCGGGACGGGGGAGCAGTACTTC. Amino acid sequence: CSARDGGTGEQYF.